This T cell receptor (beta chain) is from a study of T cell responses to AZD1222 COVID-19 vaccine. Looking at the study overall: It was second doses at about 4 or about 12 weeks that were pooled.

Using immunoSEQ multiplex PCR, the repertoire was profiled, and TCRdb retains in-frame clones only, with some absent. The table has around 110,000 clones, about 80% seen once. The study's findings and limits: Repertoire sampling was restricted to post-peak T cell response timepoints. Among the donors, most were white British and more were female, and clonal diversity was possibly underestimated.

The CDR3 consists of 14 residues. Trimming shortened V by 3 bases and J by 1 base, and 9 bases separated the two germline ends. Germline CDR1 and CDR2: SGHVS and FNYEAQ. A remark on this clone: Its antigen is undetermined.

This sequence originates from an adult in good health. This specimen was peripheral blood, taken on day 0 of AZD1222 vaccination. The gene calls are TRBV7-6 and TRBJ1-1; D remains ambiguous. Here the CDR3 DNA reads TGTGCCAGCAGCTTGAAGGGAGGGAACACTGAAGCTTTCTTT. Its translation: CASSLKGGNTEAFF.